This TCR beta chain was identified in a study of blood T cell repertoires in COVID-19. Study as a whole: Specimens from acute and convalescent COVID-19 originated in the United States, Italy and Spain. Sources were T cells, B-cell-depleted T cells, or PBMCs; the material itself was cDNA or gDNA.

With regard to this clone: One end of the junction fails to match germline, which may point to a read error.

Authors' analysis steps: Reference gene primer amplification gave estimated nucleated cell counts. The method was immunoSEQ multiplex PCR; TCRdb's version includes in-frame clones alone and lacks a portion of them. The DNA was the basis for D and trimming; V, J and clone size are from that table. Of roughly 200,000 clones detected, 84% appear once; the ten largest clones hold roughly 5.3%. The germline gives CDR1 SSHAT, CDR2 FNYEAQ (reference sequence). The CDR3 extends over 16 amino acids. Material: peripheral blood. The rearrangement links TRBV7-7 to TRBJ2-2; no firm D call. The source is a woman aged 70-85 years with active or convalescent COVID-19. Here the CDR3 reads CASSRGSVANTGELFF. The CDR3 DNA reads as TGTGCTAGCAGCCGTGGTTCGGTCGCGAACACCGGGGAGCTGTTTTTT.